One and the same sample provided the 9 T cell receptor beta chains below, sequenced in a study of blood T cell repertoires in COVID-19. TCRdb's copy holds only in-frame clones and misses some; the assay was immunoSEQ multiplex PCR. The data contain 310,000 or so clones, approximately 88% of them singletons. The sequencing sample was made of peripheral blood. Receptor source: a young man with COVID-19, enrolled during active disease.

For the CDR3, the DNA is TGTGCCAGCTCACCAGGGATAAGTGGAGGTCAGCCCCAGCATTTT. Its protein is CASSPGISGGQPQHF. The chain uses TRBV18 and TRBJ1-5; D call uncertain. Germline-derived CDR1 and CDR2 are KGHSH and LQKENI. This CDR3 has 15 amino acids. Trimming removed 2 bases from V and 6 bases from J, with 14 bases in between.

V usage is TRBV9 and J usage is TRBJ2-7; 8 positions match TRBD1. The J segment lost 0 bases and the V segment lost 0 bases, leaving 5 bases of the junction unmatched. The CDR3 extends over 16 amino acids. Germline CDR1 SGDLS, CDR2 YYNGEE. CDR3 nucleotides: TGTGCCAGCAGCGTAGGTGGGACAGGTAGCTCCTACGAGCAGTACTTC. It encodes CASSVGGTGSSYEQYF.

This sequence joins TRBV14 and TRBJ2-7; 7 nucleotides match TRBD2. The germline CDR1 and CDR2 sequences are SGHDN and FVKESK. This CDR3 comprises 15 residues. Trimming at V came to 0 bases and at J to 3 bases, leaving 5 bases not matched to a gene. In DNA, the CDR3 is TGTGCCAGCAGCCAAGAAGGGACGGGAGGCTACGAGCAGTACTTC. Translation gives CASSQEGTGGYEQYF. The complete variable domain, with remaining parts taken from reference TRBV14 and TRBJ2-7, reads EAGVTQFPSHSVIEKGQTVTLRCDPISGHDNLYWYRRVMGKEIKFLLHFVKESKQDESGMPNNRFLAERTGGTYSTLKVQPAELEDSGVYFCASSQEGTGGYEQYFGPGTRLTVT.

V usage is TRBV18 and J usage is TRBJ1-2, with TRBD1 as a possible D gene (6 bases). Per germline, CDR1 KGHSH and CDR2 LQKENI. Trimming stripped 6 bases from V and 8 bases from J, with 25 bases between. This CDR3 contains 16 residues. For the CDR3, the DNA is TGTGCCAGCTCCCCCCCTCCGGGACAAGGAGTTTGGGGCTACACCTTC. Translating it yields CASSPPPGQGVWGYTF.

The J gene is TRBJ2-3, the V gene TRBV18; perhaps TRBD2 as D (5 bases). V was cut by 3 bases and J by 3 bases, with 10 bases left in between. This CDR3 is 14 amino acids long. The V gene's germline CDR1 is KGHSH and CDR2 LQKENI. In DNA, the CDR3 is TGTGCCAGCTCACCCGTTTCGGGGACAGATACGCAGTATTTT. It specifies CASSPVSGTDTQYF.

In nucleotides, the CDR3 is TGTGCCAGTAGTTCCACCCTCTCGCCGCGACTAGCGGGTACCGGGGAGCTGTTTTTT. Encoded protein: CASSSTLSPRLAGTGELFF. The V gene is TRBV19, the J gene TRBJ2-2; 10 bases map to TRBD2. Germline V gene sequence: CDR1 LNHDA, CDR2 SQIVND (reference sequence). This CDR3 has 19 residues. J gave up 5 bases and V 5 bases, and 17 bases lay outside the gene matches.

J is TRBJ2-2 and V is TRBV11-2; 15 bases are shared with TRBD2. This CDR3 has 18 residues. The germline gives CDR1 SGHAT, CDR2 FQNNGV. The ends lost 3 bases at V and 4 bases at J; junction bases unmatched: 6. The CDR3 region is CASSLRTSGGAGTGELFF. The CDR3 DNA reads TGTGCCAGCAGCTTGCGGACTAGCGGGGGGGCGGGCACCGGGGAGCTGTTTTTT.

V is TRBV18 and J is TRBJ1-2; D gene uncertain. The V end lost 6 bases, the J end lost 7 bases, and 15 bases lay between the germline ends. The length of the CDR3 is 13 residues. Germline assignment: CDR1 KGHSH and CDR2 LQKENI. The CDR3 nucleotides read TGTGCCAGCTCCCCCGCGGGCGAGGGTGGCTACACCTTC. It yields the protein CASSPAGEGGYTF.

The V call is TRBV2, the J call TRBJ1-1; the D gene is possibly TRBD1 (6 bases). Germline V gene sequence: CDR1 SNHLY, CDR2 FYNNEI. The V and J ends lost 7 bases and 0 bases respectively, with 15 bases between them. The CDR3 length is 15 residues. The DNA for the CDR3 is TGTGCCAGCATTGTTTCAGGGGCCTTGAACACTGAAGCTTTCTTT. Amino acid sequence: CASIVSGALNTEAFF.